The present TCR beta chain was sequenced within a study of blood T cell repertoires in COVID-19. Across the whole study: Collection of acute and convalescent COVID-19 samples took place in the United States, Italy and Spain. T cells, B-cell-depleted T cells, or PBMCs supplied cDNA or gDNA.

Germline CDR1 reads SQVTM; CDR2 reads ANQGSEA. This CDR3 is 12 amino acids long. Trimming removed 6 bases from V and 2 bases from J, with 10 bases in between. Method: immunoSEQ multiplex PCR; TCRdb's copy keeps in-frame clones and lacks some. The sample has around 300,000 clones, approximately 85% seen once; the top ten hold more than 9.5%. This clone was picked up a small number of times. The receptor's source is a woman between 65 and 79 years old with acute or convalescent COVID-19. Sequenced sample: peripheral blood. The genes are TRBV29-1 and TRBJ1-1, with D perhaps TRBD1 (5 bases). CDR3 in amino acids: CSVPGANTEAFF. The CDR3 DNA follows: TGCAGCGTGCCTGGGGCAAACACTGAAGCTTTCTTT. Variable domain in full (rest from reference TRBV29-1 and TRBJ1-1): SAVISQKPSRDICQRGTSLTIQCQVDSQVTMMFWYRQQPGQSLTLIATANQGSEATYESGFVIDKFPISRPNLTFSTLTVSNMSPEDSSIYLCSVPGANTEAFFGQGTRLTVV.